This TCR beta chain is drawn from a study of cytomegalovirus exposure and HLA in healthy donors. This clone came up a few times. CDR1 is SGHTA and CDR2 is FQGNSA in the germline V gene. There are 19 residues in the CDR3. Trimming shortened V by 7 bases and J by 4 bases, and 31 bases separated the two germline ends. The PCR made use of 60 Vbeta and 13 Jbeta primers. Measured with immunoSEQ multiplex PCR; TCRdb has only the in-frame clones, and not every one. Of about 140,000 clones listed, around three quarters were seen once; the top ten hold around 4.8%. The receptor was derived from a man under 40 in good health. The chain recombines TRBV7-2 with TRBJ1-1; maybe TRBD1 (5 bases). The sequenced sample was PBMCs. The CDR3 here is CASTAPGGSGKVKGTEAFF. The DNA of the CDR3 is TGTGCCAGCACCGCGCCTGGGGGGTCCGGGAAAGTAAAGGGCACTGAAGCTTTCTTT.